These 17 T cell receptor beta chains share one sample of origin, sequenced in a study of graft-versus-host responses after intestinal transplantation. Profiled with immunoSEQ multiplex PCR; TCRdb holds only in-frame clones, not every one. Of some 31,000 clones listed, 93% were seen once; the top ten hold roughly 0.72%. The input for sequencing was PBMCs, taken roughly 68 days after intestinal transplant. These receptors were taken from a human patient who received an intestinal transplant, so some T cells may come from the graft donor.

CDR3 sequence reads: CASSLLGSGRSAYEQYF. The CDR3 bases are TGTGCCAGCAGTTTATTGGGTAGCGGGAGGTCGGCCTACGAGCAGTACTTC. V and J are TRBV27 and TRBJ2-7; 10 positions match TRBD2. The CDR3 runs to 17 residues. The germline V gene encodes CDR1 MNHEY and CDR2 SMNVEV (reference sequence). V lost 1 base to trimming and J lost 2 bases; unmatched junction nucleotides: 8.

The V gene is TRBV6-5, the J gene TRBJ2-2; TRBD2 is a possible D gene (5 bases). CDR3 length: 15 amino acids. Germline CDR1 is MNHEY and CDR2 is SVGAGI. V lost 6 bases to trimming and J lost 7 bases, with 18 bases between them. CDR3 coding DNA: TGTGCCAGCAGCCGCAGGCGAGGGTTGGACGGGGAGCTGTTTTTT. This gives the protein CASSRRRGLDGELFF.

CDR3 loop: CASSLAGAVYGYTF. CDR3 nucleotides: TGTGCCAGCAGCTTAGCAGGGGCCGTATATGGCTACACCTTC. The chain joins TRBV11-2 to TRBJ1-2; perhaps TRBD1 as D (6 bases). Trimming stripped 1 base from V and 5 bases from J, with 11 bases between. CDR1 and CDR2 (germline): SGHAT, FQNNGV. The CDR3 runs to 14 residues.

The chain couples TRBV21-1 to TRBJ2-2. TRBV21-1 is assigned pseudogene status. The CDR3 extends over 14 amino acids. The CDR3 nucleotides read TGTGCCAGCAACCGACGGCTGGGCACCGGGGAGCTGTTTTTT. Amino acids: CASNRRLGTGELFF.

The rearrangement uses TRBV28 and TRBJ2-1; no firm D call. Per the germline V gene, CDR1 is MDHEN and CDR2 is SYDVKM. Trimming took off 3 bases at V and 5 bases at J, with 14 bases between the two ends. The CDR3 spans 15 residues. CDR3 protein: CASSFAWREDNEQFF. The CDR3 DNA reads as TGTGCCAGCAGTTTTGCTTGGAGAGAGGACAATGAGCAGTTCTTC. The full variable domain, in which reference TRBV28 and TRBJ2-1 provide the parts outside the CDR3, is DVKVTQSSRYLVKRTGEKVFLECVQDMDHENMFWYRQDPGLGLRLIYFSYDVKMKEKGDIPEGYSVSREKKERFSLILESASTNQTSMYLCASSFAWREDNEQFFGPGTRLTVL.

The chain carries TRBV5-1 and TRBJ2-3, with D unclear. The germline gives CDR1 SGHRS, CDR2 YFSETQ. The CDR3 totals 16 residues. V dropped 4 bases and J dropped 2 bases, with 17 bases sitting between them. For the CDR3, the DNA is TGCGCCAGCAGCACCGGGTCAAGTAGGGACACAGATACGCAGTATTTT. This codes for CASSTGSSRDTDTQYF.

The chain is built from TRBV15 and TRBJ1-6; D gene uncertain. This CDR3 has 12 amino acids. Between the trimmed V and J ends, which lost 3 bases and 7 bases, there was a span of 4 bases. The germline CDR1 and CDR2 sequences are LNHNV and YYDKDF (reference sequence). The CDR3 loop is CATSSLNSPLHF. CDR3 nucleotide sequence: TGTGCCACCAGCAGCCTGAATTCACCCCTCCACTTT.

The chain links TRBV7-9 to TRBJ2-1; D gene unclear. The CDR3 has 15 residues. Trimming removed 1 base from V and 2 bases from J, with 9 bases in between. Germline values: CDR1 SEHNR, CDR2 FQNEAQ (reference sequence). CDR3 residues: CASSLGLQTYNEQFF. The CDR3 DNA is TGTGCCAGCAGCTTAGGCCTTCAGACCTACAATGAGCAGTTCTTC. The full variable domain, completed using reference TRBV7-9 and TRBJ2-1, is DTGVSQNPRHKITKRGQNVTFRCDPISEHNRLYWYRQTLGQGPEFLTYFQNEAQLEKSRLLSDRFSAERPKGSFSTLEIQRTEQGDSAMYLCASSLGLQTYNEQFFGPGTRLTVL.

The gene calls are TRBV2 and TRBJ1-2; D uncertain. Between the trimmed V and J ends, which lost 7 bases and 2 bases, there was a span of 26 bases. Germline CDR1 and CDR2: SNHLY and FYNNEI. The CDR3 is 18 amino acids. CDR3 bases: TGTGCCAGCACGACGCCCGACGGGCTATTTTTGGCCAACTATGGCTACACCTTC. Translation: CASTTPDGLFLANYGYTF.

The rearrangement links TRBV11-1 to TRBJ1-2, with a weak D call TRBD1 (5 bases). The V end was cut by 0 bases, the J end by 3 bases, with 11 bases between. CDR3 length: 15 amino acids. Germline CDR1 and CDR2: SGHAT and FQDESV (reference sequence). The CDR3 DNA is TGTGCCAGCAGCTTAGCGCTGGACACAGACTATGGCTACACCTTC. Translated, it gives CASSLALDTDYGYTF.

This rearrangement joins TRBV5-6 to TRBJ2-1; TRBD2 is a possible D gene (6 bases). CDR1 and CDR2 from the germline V gene are SGHDT and YYEEEE. The length of the CDR3 is 16 residues. V gave up 5 bases and J gave up 1 base, with 16 bases separating them. CDR3 sequence reads: CASRPIADPSYNEQFF. CDR3 nucleotides: TGTGCCAGCAGACCGATAGCGGATCCGTCCTACAATGAGCAGTTCTTC.

The chain is built from TRBV7-9 and TRBJ2-3; tentative D call: TRBD1 (7 bases). The CDR3 sequence is 16 residues long. V was shortened by 0 bases and J by 2 bases, with 12 bases between the two germline ends. CDR1 is SEHNR and CDR2 is FQNEAQ in the germline V gene (reference sequence). The CDR3 region has the DNA TGTGCCAGCAGCTTAGCGAGGGGGCGGGACACAGATACGCAGTATTTT. Its protein is CASSLARGRDTDTQYF.

This clone came up once. The rearrangement joins TRBV27 to TRBJ1-1, with a tentative D call TRBD1 (5 bases). V shed 5 bases and J shed 2 bases, with 18 bases lying between them. The CDR3 extends over 16 amino acids. Germline V CDR1 and CDR2: MNHEY, SMNVEV (reference sequence). The CDR3 sequence: CASSPGTAPINTEAFF. The CDR3 nucleotides read TGTGCCAGCAGTCCCGGGACCGCGCCTATTAACACTGAAGCTTTCTTT.

The rearrangement uses TRBV9 and TRBJ2-7; tentative D call: TRBD2 (6 bases). This CDR3 contains 14 residues. The V end lost 0 bases, the J end lost 1 base, and 8 bases lay between the germline ends. In germline, CDR1 is SGDLS, CDR2 YYNGEE. In DNA form, the CDR3 reads TGTGCCAGCAGCGTAGTAGCGGAATCCTACGAGCAGTACTTC. As protein: CASSVVAESYEQYF.

This chain connects TRBV7-9 to TRBJ1-2; weak D call: TRBD1 (5 bases). CDR1 is SEHNR, CDR2 FQNEAQ, per germline (reference sequence). V was trimmed by 5 bases and J by 7 bases, leaving 17 bases between them. CDR3 size: 14 residues. The CDR3 DNA reads TGTGCCAGCAGCCAGGACCCTGGGACTGGTGGCTACACCTTC. This codes for CASSQDPGTGGYTF.

This chain links TRBV6-5 with TRBJ2-7; TRBD1 aligns across 9 bases. Per the germline V gene, CDR1 is MNHEY and CDR2 is SVGAGI. The CDR3 spans 14 residues. After removal of 4 bases from V and 3 bases from J, the junction contained 4 bases not matched to a gene. CDR3 sequence (DNA): TGTGCCAGCAGTTTACAGGGGGCAGGCTACGAGCAGTACTTC. As protein: CASSLQGAGYEQYF.

The chain combines TRBV6-5 with TRBJ2-7; 9 positions agree with TRBD1. The CDR3 length is 14 residues. The V gene's germline CDR1 is MNHEY and CDR2 SVGAGI. V trimming: 6 bases; J trimming: 0 bases; junction bases outside the gene matches: 3. The CDR3 DNA reads TGTGCCAGCAGATGGGGACAGGGCTCCTACGAGCAGTACTTC. This encodes CASRWGQGSYEQYF.